The 25 T cell receptor beta chains reported below all come from one sample, sequenced in a study of T cell changes during pregnancy in multiple sclerosis. Generated by immunoSEQ multiplex PCR, the TCRdb table keeps only in-frame clones and is missing some. This sample has about 42,000 clones, with 84% found just once. Sequencing was performed on CD4+ T cells from peripheral blood mononuclear cells, taken before pregnancy. Receptor source: a female donor with multiple sclerosis, enrolled in a pregnancy study.

This clone was counted a single time. The chain uses TRBV7-9 and TRBJ2-1, with 11 bases fitting TRBD2. With 2 bases clipped from V and 3 bases from J, the junction kept 6 bases outside the gene matches. Germline V gene data show CDR1 as SEHNR and CDR2 as FQNEAQ (reference sequence). The CDR3 is made up of 17 amino acids. The CDR3 nucleotides are TGTGCCAGCAGCTTAAGTCGTCTAGCGGGGGGCTACAATGAGCAGTTCTTC. It translates to CASSLSRLAGGYNEQFF.

V and J are TRBV7-6 and TRBJ2-7, with 10 positions matching TRBD2. Trimming took 5 bases from V and 5 from J; bases not matched to a gene: 9. The CDR3 has 15 amino acids. Germline CDR1 is SGHVS and CDR2 is FNYEAQ. The CDR3 nucleotides read TGTGCCAGCAGCCCGCAACCTAGCGGGAGCCACGAGCAGTACTTC. It translates to CASSPQPSGSHEQYF.

Judged by abundance, this clone is medium-sized. The V call is TRBV11-2, the J call TRBJ1-3; D ambiguous. The CDR3 extends over 14 amino acids. CDR1 is SGHAT, CDR2 FQNNGV, per germline. V lost 4 bases and J 0 bases, leaving 7 bases between the germline ends. The DNA of the CDR3 is TGTGCCAGCAGCTCCGTTCTCTCTGGAAACACCATATATTTT. Translating gives CASSSVLSGNTIYF.

This chain connects TRBV7-2 to TRBJ2-3; TRBD2 agrees at 14 bases. Losses at the gene ends were 2 bases for V and 4 bases for J; bases not matched to a gene: 5. Germline CDR1 SGHTA, CDR2 FQGNSA. The length of the CDR3 is 17 residues. CDR3 residues: CASSLPTSGGASDTQYF. Written as DNA, the CDR3 is TGTGCCAGCAGCTTACCGACTAGCGGGGGGGCATCAGATACGCAGTATTTT. The entire variable domain, with the rest obtained from reference TRBV7-2 and TRBJ2-3, is as follows: GAGVSQSPSNKVTEKGKDVELRCDPISGHTALYWYRQSLGQGLEFLIYFQGNSAPDKSGLPSDRFSAERTGGSVSTLTIQRTQQEDSAVYLCASSLPTSGGASDTQYFGPGTRLTVL.

The V gene is TRBV18, the J gene TRBJ1-5; a weak D match, TRBD1 (5 bases). The germline gives CDR1 KGHSH, CDR2 LQKENI. This CDR3 comprises 16 residues. V was clipped by 2 bases and J by 1 base, with 12 bases between them. Here the CDR3 DNA reads TGTGCCAGCTCACCAGACCAGGGTCGGAGCAATCAGCCCCAGCATTTT. Residues: CASSPDQGRSNQPQHF.

The V call is TRBV6-6, the J call TRBJ2-1; D may be TRBD2 (5 bases). The germline gives CDR1 MNHNY, CDR2 SVGAGI (reference sequence). The germline V and J ends were trimmed by 2 bases and 7 bases, with 12 bases remaining between them. This CDR3 region has 14 residues. The CDR3 protein is CASSYEARGNEQFF. CDR3 bases: TGTGCCAGCAGTTACGAGGCCCGCGGGAATGAGCAGTTCTTC.

This clone appeared a single time. The chain uses TRBV11-2 and TRBJ2-4; D gene ambiguous. Germline V gene sequence: CDR1 SGHAT, CDR2 FQNNGV. V was clipped by 6 bases and J by 0 bases, with 3 bases between them. The CDR3 has 12 amino acids. The CDR3, as DNA: TGTGCCAGCAGTCTAGCCAAAAACATTCAGTACTTC. Protein: CASSLAKNIQYF. Based on the CDR3 plus reference TRBV11-2 and TRBJ2-4, the full variable domain is EAGVAQSPRYKIIEKRQSVAFWCNPISGHATLYWYQQILGQGPKLLIQFQNNGVVDDSQLPKDRFSAERLKGVDSTLKIQPAKLEDSAVYLCASSLAKNIQYFGAGTRLSVL.

The chain carries TRBV7-2 and TRBJ1-4; 8 nucleotides agree with TRBD1. CDR1 and CDR2 from the germline V gene are SGHTA and FQGNSA. The CDR3 loop spans 17 amino acids. J gave up 8 bases and V 2 bases, and 13 bases lay outside the gene matches. In DNA form, the CDR3 reads TGTGCCAGCAGCTTAAGAGGACAGGGTGCTTTTCTGGAAAAACTGTTTTTT. This encodes CASSLRGQGAFLEKLFF.

The V gene is TRBV6-5, the J gene TRBJ2-2, with TRBD2 matching 13 bases. The CDR3 contains 15 residues. Losses at the gene ends were 8 bases for V and 7 bases for J; bases not matched to a gene: 7. The germline V gene encodes CDR1 MNHEY and CDR2 SVGAGI. This CDR3 reads CASGTSGDRGGELFF. The CDR3, as DNA: TGTGCCAGCGGGACTAGCGGGGATAGGGGCGGGGAGCTGTTTTTT.

J is TRBJ1-4 and V is TRBV9; 7 nucleotides match TRBD1. This CDR3 contains 14 residues. CDR1 and CDR2 from the germline V gene are SGDLS and YYNGEE. V was pared by 3 bases and J by 8 bases, with 7 bases of the junction left unmatched. The DNA for the CDR3 is TGTGCCAGCAGCGCGACAGGGAGCCGGGAAAAACTGTTTTTT. The encoded protein is CASSATGSREKLFF.

The rearrangement links TRBV10-3 to TRBJ1-2, with 7 bases fitting TRBD1. CDR1 and CDR2 (germline): ENHRY, SYGVKD. The CDR3 sequence is 15 residues long. The junction had 12 bases not matched to a gene; V was cut back by 3 bases and J by 8 bases. CDR3 sequence reads: CAISDAQGSAGGYTF. CDR3 bases: TGTGCCATCAGTGACGCACAGGGGTCTGCTGGGGGCTACACCTTC.

The genes are TRBV28 and TRBJ1-1; no definite D call. Germline assignment: CDR1 MDHEN and CDR2 SYDVKM. The V and J ends lost 2 bases and 6 bases respectively, with 10 bases between them. The CDR3 sequence is 13 residues long. This CDR3 reads CASSLEWRPEAFF. The CDR3 DNA reads TGTGCCAGCAGTTTAGAATGGAGGCCTGAAGCTTTCTTT.

The chain is built from TRBV30 and TRBJ1-2; D is unclear. CDR1 is GTSNPN and CDR2 is SVGIG in the germline V gene (reference sequence). The ends were cut back, 0 bases at V and 5 bases at J, with 16 bases in the middle. CDR3 length: 15 amino acids. The CDR3 reads CAWSVQFGGPYGYTF. In DNA form, the CDR3 reads TGTGCCTGGAGTGTACAGTTTGGCGGGCCTTATGGCTACACCTTC.

The chain carries TRBV2 and TRBJ2-7, with D possibly TRBD1 on 5 matching bases. Trimming removed 0 bases at V and 4 bases at J, with 10 bases between. The germline V gene encodes CDR1 SNHLY and CDR2 FYNNEI. The CDR3 has 14 amino acids. CDR3 sequence (DNA): TGTGCCAGCAGTGAAGCGGTATCAGGGTACGAGCAGTACTTC. Protein sequence: CASSEAVSGYEQYF.

The V and J genes are TRBV19 and TRBJ1-6; 8 nucleotides match TRBD1. V shed 4 bases, J shed 10 bases, and the junction held 12 bases outside the gene matches. Germline assignment: CDR1 LNHDA and CDR2 SQIVND (reference sequence). The CDR3 sequence is 16 residues long. CDR3 in DNA: TGTGCCAGTAGTAGTCAACAGGGGGTCGGTGGATCACCCCTCCACTTT. Translated: CASSSQQGVGGSPLHF. Full variable domain (outside the CDR3, taken from reference TRBV19 and TRBJ1-6): DGGITQSPKYLFRKEGQNVTLSCEQNLNHDAMYWYRQDPGQGLRLIYYSQIVNDFQKGDIAEGYSVSREKKESFPLTVTSAQKNPTAFYLCASSSQQGVGGSPLHFGNGTRLTVT.

In nucleotides, the CDR3 is TGTGCCAGCAGTCGACAGGTCCAGGGGACTGAAGCTTTCTTT. Its protein is CASSRQVQGTEAFF. The rearrangement joins TRBV6-4 to TRBJ1-1; tentative D call: TRBD1 (6 bases). V was shortened by 5 bases and J by 5 bases, with 15 bases between the two germline ends. Per germline, CDR1 MRHNA and CDR2 SNTAGT. The length of the CDR3 is 14 residues.

This chain joins TRBV5-1 and TRBJ2-3; 8 nucleotides align to TRBD1. CDR3 size: 15 residues. V lost 3 bases, J lost 8 bases, and 11 bases stayed unmatched. CDR1 and CDR2 from the germline V gene are SGHRS and YFSETQ. CDR3: CASSSAGQGRRTQYF. CDR3 DNA: TGCGCCAGCAGCTCGGCCGGACAGGGAAGGCGTACGCAGTATTTT.

The chain couples TRBV2 to TRBJ2-3; TRBD2 might be the D (5 bases). The germline V gene has CDR1 SNHLY and CDR2 FYNNEI. The V and J ends lost 0 bases and 0 bases respectively, with 13 bases between them. The CDR3 loop spans 17 amino acids. Here the CDR3 reads CASSEAPRRTSTDTQYF. In DNA, the CDR3 is TGTGCCAGCAGTGAAGCGCCCCGTCGGACTAGCACAGATACGCAGTATTTT.

The chain recombines TRBV30 with TRBJ2-5, with 8 bases matching TRBD1. Per germline, CDR1 GTSNPN and CDR2 SVGIG (reference sequence). Germline trimming cut 4 bases from V and 5 bases from J; bases unmatched to any gene: 6. This CDR3 is 13 amino acids long. CDR3 in amino acids: CAWNDRGRETQYF. DNA for the CDR3: TGTGCCTGGAATGACAGGGGCCGGGAGACCCAGTACTTC.

The CDR3 DNA sequence: TGCGCCAGCAGCGCGGCAGGGGGCCCCTACGAGCAGTACTTC. Residues: CASSAAGGPYEQYF. The chain is built from TRBV5-1 and TRBJ2-7, with 8 bases matching TRBD1. The CDR3 sequence is 14 residues long. Germline CDR1 SGHRS, CDR2 YFSETQ. The V and J ends lost 4 bases and 2 bases, in that order; junction bases with no gene match: 5.

The rearrangement uses TRBV7-2 and TRBJ1-3; 8 nucleotides agree with TRBD1. J lost 0 bases, V lost 3 bases, and 1 base had no gene match. The CDR3 loop spans 15 amino acids. Per germline, CDR1 SGHTA and CDR2 FQGNSA. The CDR3 sequence: CASSLDRASGNTIYF. The CDR3 bases are TGTGCCAGCAGCTTGGACAGGGCCTCTGGAAACACCATATATTTT.

This clone came up once. The chain has TRBV6-6 and TRBJ1-3; 7 bases are shared with TRBD1. Germline lookup yields CDR1 MNHNY and CDR2 SVGAGI (reference sequence). V was pared by 2 bases and J by 4 bases, with 8 bases of the junction left unmatched. The CDR3 loop spans 16 amino acids. DNA for the CDR3: TGTGCCAGCAGTTACGGGCAGGGGGGTATGGGAAACACCATATATTTT. Its translation: CASSYGQGGMGNTIYF.

DNA of the CDR3: TGTGCTAGTGGGTACTCCACCTTCAATGAGCAGTTCTTC. Translation gives CASGYSTFNEQFF. The gene calls are TRBV12-5 and TRBJ2-1; no reliable D call. The germline V gene encodes CDR1 LGHNT and CDR2 FRNRAP. V dropped 6 bases and J dropped 6 bases, with 12 bases sitting between them. CDR3 length: 13 amino acids.

The chain joins TRBV2 to TRBJ1-5; D perhaps matches TRBD1 (5 bases). Germline V lookup: CDR1 SNHLY, CDR2 FYNNEI. Trimming removed 2 bases at V and 2 bases at J, with 10 bases between. The CDR3 extends over 15 amino acids. This chain's CDR3 is CASSETGPRNQPQHF. CDR3 nucleotide sequence: TGTGCCAGCAGTGAAACAGGCCCCCGCAATCAGCCCCAGCATTTT.

The J gene is TRBJ2-3, the V gene TRBV9; TRBD2 agrees at 10 bases. The CDR3 loop spans 15 amino acids. Germline CDR1 SGDLS, CDR2 YYNGEE. Trimming cost V 6 bases and J 3 bases; bases outside gene matches: 7. DNA for the CDR3: TGTGCCAGCACAGAAACTAGCGGGAAAACAGATACGCAGTATTTT. This codes for CASTETSGKTDTQYF. Looking up the rest from reference TRBV9 and TRBJ2-3 gives the full variable domain: DSGVTQTPKHLITATGQRVTLRCSPRSGDLSVYWYQQSLDQGLQFLIQYYNGEERAKGNILERFSAQQFPDLHSELNLSSLELGDSALYFCASTETSGKTDTQYFGPGTRLTVL.